The clone carrying this T cell receptor (beta chain) was recorded many times. The target antigen is unknown. This sample was included in a study of cytomegalovirus exposure and HLA in healthy donors. Background on the study: An early data release held tens of millions of unique TCRs from HLA-typed donors. General study points: The classifier, whose performance was assessed in both the original and validation cohorts, reportedly diagnosed cytomegalovirus status with high specificity and sensitivity. The majority of TCR sequences were rare, yet some public TCRs appeared in many donors. Certain sequence variants were highly shared and formed a cluster, and this cluster was likely a sequencing artifact.

V lost 0 bases and J lost 0, with 4 bases in between. Per the germline V gene, CDR1 is SGHNT and CDR2 is YYREEE (reference sequence). The CDR3 is 14 residues long. Primers included in the PCR were 60 Vbeta and 13 Jbeta primers. Here immunoSEQ multiplex PCR was the method, and the copy in TCRdb shows in-frame clones only, minus some. The data show about 140,000 clones, 80% to 90% seen once. Sequenced input: PBMCs. The TCR originated in a woman aged 25 to 45 in good health and CMV-seronegative. The chain has TRBV5-4 and TRBJ1-3; D not resolved. The CDR3 nucleotides are TGTGCCAGCAGCTTGGGAGGCTCTGGAAACACCATATATTTT. It is translated as CASSLGGSGNTIYF.